This T cell receptor (beta chain) was captured by sequencing in a study of response to subunit inactivated influenza vaccine (dated by TCRdb to 2016 to 2019). Some background on the complete study: Deep quantitative T cell receptor repertoire profiling was used in the study to track responses to a trivalent subunit inactivated influenza vaccine.

This clonotype was recorded at least ten times. Its antigen specificity is not known. Base quality data are lacking; no much larger clone is found one base away. The cysteine opens and the phenylalanine closes a CDR3 of 15 amino acids. Only the CDR3 part of the read is kept: 45 bases, read in frame from the first base. Via the germline V gene, CDR1 is MDHEN and CDR2 SYDVKM. V and J lose 3 bases and 1 base, and a span of 10 bases separates them. Library generation was performed with RT-PCR. The data were produced on an Illumina HiSeq 2500. TCRdb trimmed public reads at Q25 via fastp, called clones via MiXCR and kept in-frame beta chains. A single entry per CDR3 protein holds the most common genes and DNA from its merged rows. This sample has 600,000 to 850,000 distinct CDR3 sequences in its table, and 14% of those were observed once. The top ten hold 7.6% of the sample. Results and caveats for the whole study, not just this receptor: The authors proposed that each seasonal influenza vaccination may bring in only a limited number of new T cells.

This chain is built from TRBV28 and TRBJ2-1, with the identity of the D gene unclear. The source material was PBMCs from blood, sampled 14 to 15 days before vaccination. The clonotype comes from a man aged 50 to 59 who received an inactivated influenza vaccine. Donor details come from another sample of the same person, matched by shared clones. The nucleotides are TGTGCCAGCAGTTTGGACGGGCCTTCCTACAATGAGCAGTTCTTC. Its amino acids are CASSLDGPSYNEQFF.